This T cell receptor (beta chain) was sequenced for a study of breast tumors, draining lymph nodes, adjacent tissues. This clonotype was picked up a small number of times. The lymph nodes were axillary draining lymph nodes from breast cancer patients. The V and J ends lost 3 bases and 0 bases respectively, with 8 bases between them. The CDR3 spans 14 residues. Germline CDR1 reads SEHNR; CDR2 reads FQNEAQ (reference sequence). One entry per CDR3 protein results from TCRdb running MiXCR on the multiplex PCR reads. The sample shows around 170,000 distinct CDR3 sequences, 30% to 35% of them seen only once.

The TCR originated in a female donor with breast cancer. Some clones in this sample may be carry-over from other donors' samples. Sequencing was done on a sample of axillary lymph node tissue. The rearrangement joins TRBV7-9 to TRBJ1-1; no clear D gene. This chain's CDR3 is CASSFTTLNTEAFF. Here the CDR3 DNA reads TGTGCCAGCAGCTTTACCACCCTGAACACTGAAGCTTTCTTT.